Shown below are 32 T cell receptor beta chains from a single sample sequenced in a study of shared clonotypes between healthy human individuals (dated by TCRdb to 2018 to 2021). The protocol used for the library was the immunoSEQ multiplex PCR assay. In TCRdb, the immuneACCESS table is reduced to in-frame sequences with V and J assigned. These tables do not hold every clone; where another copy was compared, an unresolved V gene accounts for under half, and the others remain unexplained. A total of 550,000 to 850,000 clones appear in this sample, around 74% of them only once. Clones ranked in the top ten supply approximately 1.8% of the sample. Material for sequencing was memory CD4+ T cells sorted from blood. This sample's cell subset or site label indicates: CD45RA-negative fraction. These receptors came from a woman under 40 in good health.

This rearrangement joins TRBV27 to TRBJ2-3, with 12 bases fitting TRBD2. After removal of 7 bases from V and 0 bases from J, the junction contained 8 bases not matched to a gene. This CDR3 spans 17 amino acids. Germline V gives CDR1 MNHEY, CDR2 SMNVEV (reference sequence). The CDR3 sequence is CASTLLGLAGSTDTQYF. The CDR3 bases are TGTGCCAGCACCTTACTGGGACTAGCGGGTAGCACAGATACGCAGTATTTT.

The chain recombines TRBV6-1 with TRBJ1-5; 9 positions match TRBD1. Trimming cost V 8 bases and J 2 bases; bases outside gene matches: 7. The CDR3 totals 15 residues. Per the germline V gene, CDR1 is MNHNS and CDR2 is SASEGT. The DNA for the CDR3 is TGTGCCAGCGACAGGGGGGGCTTCGGCAATCAGCCCCAGCATTTT. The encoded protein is CASDRGGFGNQPQHF.

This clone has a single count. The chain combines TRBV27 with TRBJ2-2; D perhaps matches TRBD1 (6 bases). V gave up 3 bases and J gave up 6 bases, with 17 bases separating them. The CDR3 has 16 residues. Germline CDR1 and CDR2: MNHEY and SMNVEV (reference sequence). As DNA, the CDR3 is TGTGCCAGCAGTTTTTACACAGGGATCGCGGCCGGGGAGCTGTTTTTT. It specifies CASSFYTGIAAGELFF.

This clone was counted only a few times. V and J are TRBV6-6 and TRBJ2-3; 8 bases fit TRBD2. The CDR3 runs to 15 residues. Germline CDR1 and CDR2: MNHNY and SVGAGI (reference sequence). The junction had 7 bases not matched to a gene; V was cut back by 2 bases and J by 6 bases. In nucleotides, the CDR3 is TGTGCCAGCAGTTACCTGGGACTAGAGGCGGATACGCAGTATTTT. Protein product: CASSYLGLEADTQYF.

CDR3 in DNA: TGTGCCAGCAGTTTATTTGGGGGACTGAACACCGGGGAGCTGTTTTTT. Residues: CASSLFGGLNTGELFF. The gene calls are TRBV27 and TRBJ2-2, with TRBD2 as a possible D gene (6 bases). V was cut by 1 base and J by 1 base, with 10 bases left in between. The germline CDR1 and CDR2 sequences are MNHEY and SMNVEV (reference sequence). The CDR3 has 16 residues.

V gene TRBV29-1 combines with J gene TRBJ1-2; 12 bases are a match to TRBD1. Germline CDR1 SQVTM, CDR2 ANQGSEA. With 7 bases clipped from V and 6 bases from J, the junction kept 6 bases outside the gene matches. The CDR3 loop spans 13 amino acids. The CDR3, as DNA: TGCAGCGCCGGGACAGGGGGCTTGGATGGCTACACCTTC. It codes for CSAGTGGLDGYTF.

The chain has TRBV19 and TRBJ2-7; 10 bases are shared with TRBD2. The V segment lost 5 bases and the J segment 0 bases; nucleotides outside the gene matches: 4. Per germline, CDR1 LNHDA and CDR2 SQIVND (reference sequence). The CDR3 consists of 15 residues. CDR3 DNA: TGTGCCAGTAGTTTGTCTAGCGGGAGCTCCTACGAGCAGTACTTC. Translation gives CASSLSSGSSYEQYF. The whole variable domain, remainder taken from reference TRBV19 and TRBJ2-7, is DGGITQSPKYLFRKEGQNVTLSCEQNLNHDAMYWYRQDPGQGLRLIYYSQIVNDFQKGDIAEGYSVSREKKESFPLTVTSAQKNPTAFYLCASSLSSGSSYEQYFGPGTRLTVT.

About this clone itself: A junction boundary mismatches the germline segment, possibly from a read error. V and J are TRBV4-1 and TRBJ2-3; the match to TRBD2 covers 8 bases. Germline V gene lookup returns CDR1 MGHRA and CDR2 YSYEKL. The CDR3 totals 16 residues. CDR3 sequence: CASSPPGGYSIDTQYF. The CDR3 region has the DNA TGCGCCAGCAGCCCCCCGGGAGGGTACAGCATAGATACGCAGTATTTT.

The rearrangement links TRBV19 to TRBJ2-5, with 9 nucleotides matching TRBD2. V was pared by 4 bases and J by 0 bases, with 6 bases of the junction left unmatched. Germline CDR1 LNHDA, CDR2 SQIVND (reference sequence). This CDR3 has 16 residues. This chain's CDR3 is CASSNLAGGYQETQYF. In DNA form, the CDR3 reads TGTGCCAGTAGTAATTTGGCGGGGGGGTACCAAGAGACCCAGTACTTC.

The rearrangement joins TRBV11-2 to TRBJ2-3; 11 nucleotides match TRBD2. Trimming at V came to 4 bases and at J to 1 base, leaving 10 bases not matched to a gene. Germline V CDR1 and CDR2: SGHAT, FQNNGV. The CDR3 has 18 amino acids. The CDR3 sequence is CASSSSSGRLSGTDTQYF. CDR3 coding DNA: TGTGCCAGCAGCTCCTCTAGCGGGAGGTTGTCGGGCACAGATACGCAGTATTTT.

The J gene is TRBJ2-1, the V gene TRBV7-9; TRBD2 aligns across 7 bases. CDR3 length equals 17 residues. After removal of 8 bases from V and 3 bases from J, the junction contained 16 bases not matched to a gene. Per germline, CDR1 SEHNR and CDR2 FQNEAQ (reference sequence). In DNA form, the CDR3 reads TGTGCCAGCTCCCTTGCCTCACTAGCGCTATACTACAATGAGCAGTTCTTC. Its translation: CASSLASLALYYNEQFF. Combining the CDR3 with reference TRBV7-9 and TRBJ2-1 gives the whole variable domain DTGVSQNPRHKITKRGQNVTFRCDPISEHNRLYWYRQTLGQGPEFLTYFQNEAQLEKSRLLSDRFSAERPKGSFSTLEIQRTEQGDSAMYLCASSLASLALYYNEQFFGPGTRLTVL.

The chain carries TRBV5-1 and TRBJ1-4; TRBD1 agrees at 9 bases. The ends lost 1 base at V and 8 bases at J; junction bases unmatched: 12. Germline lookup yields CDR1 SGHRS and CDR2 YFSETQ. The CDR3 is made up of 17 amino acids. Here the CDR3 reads CASSLSLVGQGGEKLFF. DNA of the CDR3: TGCGCCAGCAGCTTGTCTTTAGTGGGACAGGGTGGCGAAAAACTGTTTTTT.

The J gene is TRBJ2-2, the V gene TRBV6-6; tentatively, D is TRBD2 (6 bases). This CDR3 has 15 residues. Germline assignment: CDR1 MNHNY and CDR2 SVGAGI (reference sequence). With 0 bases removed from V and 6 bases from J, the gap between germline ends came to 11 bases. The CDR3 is CASSYSSGVSGELFF. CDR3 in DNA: TGTGCCAGCAGTTACTCGTCGGGAGTCTCCGGGGAGCTGTTTTTT.

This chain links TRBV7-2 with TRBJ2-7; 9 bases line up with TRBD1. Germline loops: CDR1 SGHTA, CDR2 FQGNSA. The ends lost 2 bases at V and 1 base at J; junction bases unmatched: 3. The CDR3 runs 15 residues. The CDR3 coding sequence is TGTGCCAGCAGCTTAACCGGGACAGGGTCCTACGAGCAGTACTTC. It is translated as CASSLTGTGSYEQYF.

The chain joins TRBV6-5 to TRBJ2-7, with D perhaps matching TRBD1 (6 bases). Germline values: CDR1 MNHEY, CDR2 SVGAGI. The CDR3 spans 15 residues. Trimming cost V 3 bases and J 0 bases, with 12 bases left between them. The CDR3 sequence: CASSYEGVHSYEQYF. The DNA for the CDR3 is TGTGCCAGCAGTTATGAGGGGGTCCACTCCTACGAGCAGTACTTC.

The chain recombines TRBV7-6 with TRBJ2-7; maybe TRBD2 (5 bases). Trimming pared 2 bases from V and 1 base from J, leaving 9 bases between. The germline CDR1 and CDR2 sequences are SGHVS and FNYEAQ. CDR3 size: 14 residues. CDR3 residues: CASSLSDLSYEQYF. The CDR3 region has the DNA TGTGCCAGCAGCTTATCGGACTTGTCCTACGAGCAGTACTTC. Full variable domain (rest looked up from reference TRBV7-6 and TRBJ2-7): GAGVSQSPRYKVTKRGQDVALRCDPISGHVSLYWYRQALGQGPEFLTYFNYEAQQDKSGLPNDRFSAERPEGSISTLTIQRTEQRDSAMYRCASSLSDLSYEQYFGPGTRLTVT.

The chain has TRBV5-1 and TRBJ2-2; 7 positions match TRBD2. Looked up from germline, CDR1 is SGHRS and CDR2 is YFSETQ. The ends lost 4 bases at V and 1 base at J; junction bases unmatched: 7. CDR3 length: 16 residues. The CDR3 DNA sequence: TGCGCCAGCAGCACACTAGCGACCGAGAACACCGGGGAGCTGTTTTTT. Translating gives CASSTLATENTGELFF.

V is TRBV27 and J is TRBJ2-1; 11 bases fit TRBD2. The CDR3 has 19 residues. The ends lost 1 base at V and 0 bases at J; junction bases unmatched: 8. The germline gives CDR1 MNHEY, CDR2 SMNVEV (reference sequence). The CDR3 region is CASSLYASGRKFSYNEQFF. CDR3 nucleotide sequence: TGTGCCAGCAGTTTATATGCTAGCGGGAGGAAATTCTCCTACAATGAGCAGTTCTTC.

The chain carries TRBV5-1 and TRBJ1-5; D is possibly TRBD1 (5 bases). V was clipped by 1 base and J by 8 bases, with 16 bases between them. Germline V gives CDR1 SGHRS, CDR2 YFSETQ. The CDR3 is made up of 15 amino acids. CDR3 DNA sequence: TGCGCCAGCAGCTTGACAGGTCTCGGGTATGAGCCCCAGCATTTT. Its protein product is CASSLTGLGYEPQHF.

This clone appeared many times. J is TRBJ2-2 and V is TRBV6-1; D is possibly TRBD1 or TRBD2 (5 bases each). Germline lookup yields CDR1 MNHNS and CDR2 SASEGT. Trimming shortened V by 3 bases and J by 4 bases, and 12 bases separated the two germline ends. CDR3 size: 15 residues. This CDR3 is CASSDAAGGTGELFF. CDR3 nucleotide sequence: TGTGCCAGCAGTGACGCCGCTGGGGGCACCGGGGAGCTGTTTTTT.

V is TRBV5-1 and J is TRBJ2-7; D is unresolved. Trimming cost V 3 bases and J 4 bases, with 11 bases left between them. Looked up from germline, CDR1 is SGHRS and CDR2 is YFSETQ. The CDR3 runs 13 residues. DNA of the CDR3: TGCGCCAGCAGCTGGGTTCTAGGATACGAGCAGTACTTC. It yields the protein CASSWVLGYEQYF. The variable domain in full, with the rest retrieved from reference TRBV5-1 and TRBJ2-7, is KAGVTQTPRYLIKTRGQQVTLSCSPISGHRSVSWYQQTPGQGLQFLFEYFSETQRNKGNFPGRFSGRQFSNSRSEMNVSTLELGDSALYLCASSWVLGYEQYFGPGTRLTVT.

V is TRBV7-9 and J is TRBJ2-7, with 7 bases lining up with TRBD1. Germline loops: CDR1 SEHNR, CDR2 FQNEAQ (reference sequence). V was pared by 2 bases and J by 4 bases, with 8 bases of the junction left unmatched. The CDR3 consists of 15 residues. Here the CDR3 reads CASSLHQRGPYEQYF. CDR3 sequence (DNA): TGTGCCAGCAGCTTACATCAGAGGGGGCCTTACGAGCAGTACTTC.

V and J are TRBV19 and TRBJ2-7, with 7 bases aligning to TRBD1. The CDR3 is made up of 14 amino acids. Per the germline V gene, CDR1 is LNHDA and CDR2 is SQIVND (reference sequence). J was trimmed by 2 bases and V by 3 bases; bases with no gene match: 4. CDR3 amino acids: CASSMGTAPYEQYF. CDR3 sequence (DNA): TGTGCCAGTAGTATGGGGACAGCCCCCTACGAGCAGTACTTC.

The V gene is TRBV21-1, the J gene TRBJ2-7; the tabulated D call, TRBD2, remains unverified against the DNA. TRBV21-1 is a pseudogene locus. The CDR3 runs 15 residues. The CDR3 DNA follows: TGTGCCAGCAGCGACAGACTAGCGGGAGTGTGTGAGCAGTACTTC. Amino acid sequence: CASSDRLAGVCEQYF.

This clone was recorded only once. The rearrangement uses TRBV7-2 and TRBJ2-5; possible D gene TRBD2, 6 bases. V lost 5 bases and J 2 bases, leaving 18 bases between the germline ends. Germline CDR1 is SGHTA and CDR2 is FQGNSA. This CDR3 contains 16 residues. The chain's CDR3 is CASSPRNGRRQETQYF. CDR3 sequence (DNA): TGTGCCAGCAGCCCCCGGAACGGGAGACGTCAAGAGACCCAGTACTTC.

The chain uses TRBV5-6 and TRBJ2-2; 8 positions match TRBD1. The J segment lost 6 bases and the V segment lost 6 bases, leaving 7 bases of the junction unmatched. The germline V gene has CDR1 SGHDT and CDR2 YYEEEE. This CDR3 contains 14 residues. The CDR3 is CASTWQGASGELFF. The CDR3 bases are TGTGCCAGCACCTGGCAGGGGGCATCCGGGGAGCTGTTTTTT. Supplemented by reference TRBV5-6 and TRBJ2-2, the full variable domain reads DAGVTQSPTHLIKTRGQQVTLRCSPKSGHDTVSWYQQALGQGPQFIFQYYEEEERQRGNFPDRFSGHQFPNYSSELNVNALLLGDSALYLCASTWQGASGELFFGEGSRLTVL.

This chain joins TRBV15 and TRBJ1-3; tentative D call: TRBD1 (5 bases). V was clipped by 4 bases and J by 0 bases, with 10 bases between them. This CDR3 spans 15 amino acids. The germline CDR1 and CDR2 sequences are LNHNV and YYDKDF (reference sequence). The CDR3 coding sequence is TGTGCCACCAGCAAGGGACCGTCCTCTGGAAACACCATATATTTT. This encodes CATSKGPSSGNTIYF.

The CDR3 DNA reads as TGCGCCAGACTCGTTGCGGGGACAGGGGGCGGAAACACTGAAGCTTTCTTT. Translation gives CARLVAGTGGGNTEAFF. The chain recombines TRBV23-1 with TRBJ1-1; TRBD1 aligns across 12 bases. TRBV23-1 falls under the ORF class, with uncertain function. This CDR3 comprises 17 residues. V lost 9 bases to trimming and J lost 2 bases; unmatched junction nucleotides: 13.

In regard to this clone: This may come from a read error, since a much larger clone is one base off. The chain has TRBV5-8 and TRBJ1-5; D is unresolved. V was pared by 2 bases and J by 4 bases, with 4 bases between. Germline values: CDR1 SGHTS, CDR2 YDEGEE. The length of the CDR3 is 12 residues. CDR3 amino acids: CASSLPNQPQHF. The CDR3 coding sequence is TGTGCCAGCAGCTTACCGAATCAGCCCCAGCATTTT.

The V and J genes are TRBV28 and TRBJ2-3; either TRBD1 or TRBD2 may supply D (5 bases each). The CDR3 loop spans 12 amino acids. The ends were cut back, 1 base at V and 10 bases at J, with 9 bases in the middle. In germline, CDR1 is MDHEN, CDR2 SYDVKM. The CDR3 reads CASSLLGDAQYF. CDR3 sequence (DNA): TGTGCCAGCAGTTTATTGGGGGATGCGCAGTATTTT. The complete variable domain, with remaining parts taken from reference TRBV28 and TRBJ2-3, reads DVKVTQSSRYLVKRTGEKVFLECVQDMDHENMFWYRQDPGLGLRLIYFSYDVKMKEKGDIPEGYSVSREKKERFSLILESASTNQTSMYLCASSLLGDAQYFGPGTRLTVL.

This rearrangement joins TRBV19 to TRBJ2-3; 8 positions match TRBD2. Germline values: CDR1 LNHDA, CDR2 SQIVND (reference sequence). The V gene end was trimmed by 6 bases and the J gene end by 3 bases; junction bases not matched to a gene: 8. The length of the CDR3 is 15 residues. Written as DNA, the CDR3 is TGTGCCAGTAGAAAACGGGGACTAGAGACAGATACGCAGTATTTT. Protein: CASRKRGLETDTQYF.

This chain's CDR3 is CASSVVTSGTGELFF. The CDR3 DNA follows: TGTGCCAGCAGCGTAGTGACTAGCGGGACCGGGGAGCTGTTTTTT. The rearrangement links TRBV11-3 to TRBJ2-2; 10 nucleotides line up with TRBD2. This CDR3 region has 15 residues. J gave up 5 bases and V 5 bases, and 5 bases lay outside the gene matches. In germline, CDR1 is SGHNT, CDR2 YENEEA.